Below are 15 T cell receptor beta chains sequenced from a single sample in a study of blood T cell repertoires in COVID-19. Assay used: immunoSEQ multiplex PCR; TCRdb lists only in-frame clones, some missing. The repertoire consists of fewer than 150,000 clones, with 80% to 90% occurring once and the leading ten covering about 11%. The sequenced material came from peripheral blood. The source is a woman of 80 years or more with acute or convalescent COVID-19.

The V and J genes are TRBV5-1 and TRBJ2-7; 9 nucleotides agree with TRBD2. The CDR3 has 14 amino acids. Germline V lookup: CDR1 SGHRS, CDR2 YFSETQ. V shed 6 bases and J 3 bases; nucleotides not matched to a gene: 7. CDR3 sequence reads: CASKPGTSIYEQYF. Written as DNA, the CDR3 is TGCGCCAGCAAACCCGGGACTAGCATCTACGAGCAGTACTTC.

A single count supports this clone. The V and J genes are TRBV29-1 and TRBJ1-2, with unresolved D. Germline CDR1 SQVTM, CDR2 ANQGSEA. V was trimmed by 6 bases and J by 0 bases, leaving 14 bases between them. This CDR3 region has 14 residues. This CDR3 reads CSVTRIGANYGYTF. CDR3 in DNA: TGCAGCGTAACCCGCATCGGGGCTAACTATGGCTACACCTTC.

Concerning this clone itself: Other nucleotide sequences from this sample produce the same CDR3. The V gene is TRBV7-8, the J gene TRBJ1-2; D not certain. Trimming left V 3 bases short and J 4 bases short, with 21 bases between. CDR3 length: 17 amino acids. Germline CDR1 reads SGHVS; CDR2 reads FQNEAQ. In DNA form, the CDR3 reads TGTGCCAGCAGCTTCGGCGGAGGCAGGAACATCTTCTATGGCTACACCTTC. It encodes CASSFGGGRNIFYGYTF.

This chain uses TRBV5-1 with TRBJ1-1; maybe TRBD1 (5 bases). The germline V gene encodes CDR1 SGHRS and CDR2 YFSETQ. The germline V and J ends were trimmed by 6 bases and 7 bases, with 19 bases remaining between them. The CDR3 has 14 amino acids. The CDR3 DNA is TGCGCCAGCACCCGGGGGAATGTGATAGTTGAAGCTTTCTTT. Translation gives CASTRGNVIVEAFF. The full variable domain, with the rest looked up from reference TRBV5-1 and TRBJ1-1, is KAGVTQTPRYLIKTRGQQVTLSCSPISGHRSVSWYQQTPGQGLQFLFEYFSETQRNKGNFPGRFSGRQFSNSRSEMNVSTLELGDSALYLCASTRGNVIVEAFFGQGTRLTVV.

Concerning this clone itself: One end of the junction fails to match germline, which may point to a read error. This chain links TRBV7-7 with TRBJ1-2; TRBD1 might be the D (6 bases). Germline V lookup: CDR1 SSHAT, CDR2 FNYEAQ (reference sequence). CDR3 length equals 15 residues. CDR3 coding DNA: TGTGCTAGCAGCCCCCTGGACAGTTCTTCCTATGGCTACACCTTC. Translating it yields CASSPLDSSSYGYTF.

The CDR3 loop is CASSEQGAGNTIYF. The CDR3 bases are TGCGCCAGCAGCGAACAGGGGGCGGGAAACACCATATATTTT. This sequence joins TRBV5-1 and TRBJ1-3; 9 bases match TRBD1. The V segment lost 4 bases and the J segment 4 bases; nucleotides outside the gene matches: 3. Germline V gene lookup returns CDR1 SGHRS and CDR2 YFSETQ. The CDR3 totals 14 residues.

The V and J genes are TRBV4-2 and TRBJ1-2; D unresolved. Germline V gene lookup returns CDR1 LGHNA and CDR2 YNFKEQ. The CDR3 contains 15 residues. The germline V and J ends were trimmed by 0 bases and 8 bases, with 16 bases remaining between them. CDR3 nucleotide sequence: TGTGCCAGCAGCCAAGATCTAGATCGCCGGCAGGGCTACACCTTC. It yields the protein CASSQDLDRRQGYTF.

The chain uses TRBV20-1 and TRBJ2-3, with TRBD1 identical over 7 bases. CDR3 length equals 11 residues. Germline V gives CDR1 DFQATT, CDR2 SNEGSKA (reference sequence). V was pared by 6 bases and J by 6 bases, with 3 bases of the junction left unmatched. The CDR3 DNA is TGCAGTGCGACACAGGGGGATACGCAGTATTTT. Translated, it gives CSATQGDTQYF.

The rearrangement joins TRBV19 to TRBJ1-2; no clear D. The CDR3 contains 14 residues. Germline values: CDR1 LNHDA, CDR2 SQIVND (reference sequence). The V gene lost 6 bases and the J gene lost 5 bases, with 16 bases spanning the gap. In DNA form, the CDR3 reads TGTGCCAGTAGGATTGCCGGAGCGAGATATGGCTACACCTTC. Translation gives CASRIAGARYGYTF.

The rearrangement joins TRBV9 to TRBJ1-1; 9 nucleotides match TRBD1. V was pared by 0 bases and J by 5 bases, with 8 bases of the junction left unmatched. Germline lookup yields CDR1 SGDLS and CDR2 YYNGEE. CDR3 length equals 16 residues. CDR3 loop: CASSVAGTGTRTEAFF. The CDR3 DNA reads as TGTGCCAGCAGCGTAGCGGGGACAGGGACGAGGACTGAAGCTTTCTTT.

The genes are TRBV19 and TRBJ2-3; 9 bases match TRBD2. V shed 7 bases, J shed 4 bases, and the junction held 9 bases outside the gene matches. The CDR3 has 15 amino acids. Germline V gene data show CDR1 as LNHDA and CDR2 as SQIVND (reference sequence). The CDR3 nucleotides read TGTGCCAGTACACGAGCGGGGGGTTGGGCAGATACGCAGTATTTT. Encoded protein: CASTRAGGWADTQYF.

V and J are TRBV5-1 and TRBJ1-2, with D possibly matching TRBD1 (5 bases). The germline CDR1 and CDR2 sequences are SGHRS and YFSETQ. The CDR3 contains 15 residues. Trimming pared 0 bases from V and 0 bases from J, leaving 9 bases between. CDR3 in DNA: TGCGCCAGCAGCTTGGGGACAAATGCTAACTATGGCTACACCTTC. This gives the protein CASSLGTNANYGYTF.

The chain carries TRBV5-1 and TRBJ2-5, with TRBD2 matching over 8 bases. The germline CDR1 and CDR2 sequences are SGHRS and YFSETQ. The V and J ends lost 4 bases and 4 bases, in that order; junction bases with no gene match: 12. This CDR3 has 16 amino acids. The CDR3 DNA follows: TGCGCCAGCAGCCCCTCTCCCGGGGGGGGAGGAGAGACCCAGTACTTC. This codes for CASSPSPGGGGETQYF.

V is TRBV27 and J is TRBJ1-6; 7 nucleotides match TRBD1. CDR1 is MNHEY and CDR2 is SMNVEV in the germline V gene (reference sequence). V lost 2 bases, J lost 7 bases, and 11 bases stayed unmatched. The CDR3 extends over 17 amino acids. CDR3 protein: CASSLLPQRGQNSPLHF. For the CDR3, the DNA is TGTGCCAGCAGTTTACTCCCGCAGAGGGGGCAGAATTCACCCCTCCACTTT.

This clone was picked up one time. The chain uses TRBV7-8 and TRBJ1-1, with 10 nucleotides matching TRBD1. Losses at the gene ends were 1 base for V and 11 bases for J; bases not matched to a gene: 10. The CDR3 sequence is 15 residues long. CDR1 is SGHVS and CDR2 is FQNEAQ in the germline V gene. Written as DNA, the CDR3 is TGTGCCAGCAGCTTAGGGGGGACAGGGGATAGGTTTGCTTTCTTT. Its protein product is CASSLGGTGDRFAFF.